The 13 T cell receptor beta chains below all came from one sample that was sequenced in a study of T cells in Graves' hyperthyroidism and ophthalmopathy. Using RNA transcripts as the source, TCR beta CDR3 regions were amplified. During a first-round RT-PCR of the TCR CDR3, the HTBI primer set was used. A single record per CDR3 protein comes from TCRdb applying MiXCR to the multiplex PCR reads. This sample has some 740,000 distinct CDR3 sequences; 13% to 15% occur once, and the top ten carry about 9.4%. Material for sequencing was blood. The receptors shown here come from a woman aged 18-29 years with Graves' hyperthyroidism.

The chain is built from TRBV6-1 and TRBJ1-6; TRBD1 is a possible D gene (6 bases). Per the germline V gene, CDR1 is MNHNS and CDR2 is SASEGT. With 8 bases removed from V and 0 bases from J, the gap between germline ends came to 8 bases. This CDR3 comprises 14 residues. CDR3 loop: CASEGDSYNSPLHF. For the CDR3, the DNA is TGTGCCAGCGAGGGGGACTCCTATAATTCACCCCTCCACTTT.

This clonotype has only a few counts. The V gene is TRBV15, the J gene TRBJ2-2; possibly TRBD1 for D (5 bases). In germline, CDR1 is LNHNV, CDR2 YYDKDF (reference sequence). Trimming pared 0 bases from V and 4 bases from J, leaving 12 bases between. CDR3 size: 16 residues. CDR3 nucleotides: TGTGCCACCAGCAGAGATCGGAGCAGGGTCACCGGGGAGCTGTTTTTT. The encoded protein is CATSRDRSRVTGELFF. The full variable domain, in which reference TRBV15 and TRBJ2-2 provide the parts outside the CDR3, is DAMVIQNPRYQVTQFGKPVTLSCSQTLNHNVMYWYQQKSSQAPKLLFHYYDKDFNNEADTPDNFQSRRPNTSFCFLDIRSPGLGDTAMYLCATSRDRSRVTGELFFGEGSRLTVL.

CDR3 sequence: CASSGGLDSIEQFF. CDR3 nucleotides: TGTGCCAGCAGTGGGGGACTAGATTCCATTGAGCAGTTCTTC. The chain combines TRBV12-3 or TRBV12-4 with TRBJ2-1; 8 bases line up with TRBD2. V lost 5 bases to trimming and J lost 9 bases; unmatched junction nucleotides: 9. The CDR3 has 14 residues.

This clonotype was recorded a few times. The CDR3 DNA follows: TGTGCCAGTAGTATTACTAGCGGGAGACGGGTCGAGCAGTACTTC. Residues: CASSITSGRRVEQYF. This chain connects TRBV19 to TRBJ2-7; 11 bases fit TRBD2. The CDR3 runs 15 residues. Germline CDR1 LNHDA, CDR2 SQIVND (reference sequence). Unmatched junction bases numbered 7, after V lost 3 bases and J lost 6 bases.

This chain joins TRBV20-1 and TRBJ1-1; TRBD1 is a possible D gene (5 bases). CDR1 DFQATT and CDR2 SNEGSKA come from the germline V gene (reference sequence). There are 13 residues in the CDR3. Trimming took off 3 bases at V and 1 base at J, with 9 bases between the two ends. CDR3 bases: TGCAGTGCTAGTTCCGGGGGGAACACTGAAGCTTTCTTT. Its protein product is CSASSGGNTEAFF.

This rearrangement joins TRBV6-2 or TRBV6-3 to TRBJ1-5; 7 nucleotides line up with TRBD1. The ends lost 5 bases at V and 2 bases at J; junction bases unmatched: 6. CDR3 length: 15 residues. Germline V gene sequence: CDR1 MNHEY, CDR2 SVGEGT. DNA for the CDR3: TGTGCCAGCAGTCGTGACAGGGCCGGCAATCAGCCCCAGCATTTT. Its translation: CASSRDRAGNQPQHF.

This clonotype has at least ten counts. The chain recombines TRBV7-2 with TRBJ2-3, with 12 bases fitting TRBD2. The CDR3 extends over 17 amino acids. V shed 3 bases, J shed 0 bases, and the junction held 4 bases outside the gene matches. CDR1 and CDR2 from the germline V gene are SGHTA and FQGNSA. The CDR3 region has the DNA TGTGCCAGCAGCTTTACTAGCGGGAGGCATAGCACAGATACGCAGTATTTT. Translation gives CASSFTSGRHSTDTQYF.

In this sample, this clonotype turned up many times. J is TRBJ1-2 and V is TRBV18; D not resolved. The germline CDR1 and CDR2 sequences are KGHSH and LQKENI. V was trimmed by 3 bases and J by 8 bases, leaving 13 bases between them. The CDR3 covers 13 residues. This CDR3 reads CASSPPAPTGYTF. In DNA, the CDR3 is TGTGCCAGCTCACCTCCGGCTCCGACAGGCTACACCTTC.

This chain links TRBV19 with TRBJ1-5, with TRBD1 identical over 7 bases. The ends lost 7 bases at V and 5 bases at J; junction bases unmatched: 11. The CDR3 has 15 residues. The germline gives CDR1 LNHDA, CDR2 SQIVND (reference sequence). The CDR3 sequence is CASTLGGRGYQPQHF. The DNA of the CDR3 is TGTGCCAGTACCCTGGGGGGCAGGGGGTATCAGCCCCAGCATTTT.

This clonotype was detected many times. The chain recombines TRBV30 with TRBJ1-1, with unresolved D. The CDR3 extends over 13 amino acids. The V end lost 2 bases, the J end lost 4 bases, and 11 bases lay between the germline ends. CDR1 is GTSNPN, CDR2 SVGIG, per germline (reference sequence). CDR3 sequence: CAWSYGLGTEAFF. The CDR3 DNA reads as TGTGCCTGGAGTTATGGGCTTGGCACTGAAGCTTTCTTT.

This clonotype was seen ten or more times. The chain combines TRBV11-3 with TRBJ2-1; 7 bases are shared with TRBD2. Per germline, CDR1 SGHNT and CDR2 YENEEA. There are 17 residues in the CDR3. The V gene end was trimmed by 0 bases and the J gene end by 7 bases; junction bases not matched to a gene: 12. CDR3 protein: CASSLEPLAGVMNEQFF. The CDR3 bases are TGTGCCAGCAGCTTAGAACCCTTGGCGGGAGTTATGAATGAGCAGTTCTTC.

The rearrangement links TRBV29-1 to TRBJ1-5; a weak D match, TRBD1 (5 bases). The germline V and J ends were trimmed by 7 bases and 5 bases, with 15 bases remaining between them. CDR3 length: 13 amino acids. CDR1 is SQVTM and CDR2 is ANQGSEA in the germline V gene. The CDR3 DNA is TGCAGCGCCGCCTCGGGCAGGGATCAGCCCCAGCATTTT. It codes for CSAASGRDQPQHF.

This clonotype was seen a few times. The chain uses TRBV30 and TRBJ2-1, with 9 bases aligning to TRBD2. J lost 14 bases, V lost 3 bases, and 11 bases had no gene match. There are 13 residues in the CDR3. Germline CDR1 and CDR2: GTSNPN and SVGIG (reference sequence). The CDR3 bases are TGTGCCTGGAGGCTTCGATTAGCGGGAGAGGAGTTCTTC. Translated: CAWRLRLAGEEFF. Drawing the rest from reference TRBV30 and TRBJ2-1, the complete variable domain is SQTIHQWPATLVQPVGSPLSLECTVEGTSNPNLYWYRQAAGRGLQLLFYSVGIGQISSEVPQNLSASRPQDRQFILSSKKLLLSDSGFYLCAWRLRLAGEEFFGPGTRLTVL.